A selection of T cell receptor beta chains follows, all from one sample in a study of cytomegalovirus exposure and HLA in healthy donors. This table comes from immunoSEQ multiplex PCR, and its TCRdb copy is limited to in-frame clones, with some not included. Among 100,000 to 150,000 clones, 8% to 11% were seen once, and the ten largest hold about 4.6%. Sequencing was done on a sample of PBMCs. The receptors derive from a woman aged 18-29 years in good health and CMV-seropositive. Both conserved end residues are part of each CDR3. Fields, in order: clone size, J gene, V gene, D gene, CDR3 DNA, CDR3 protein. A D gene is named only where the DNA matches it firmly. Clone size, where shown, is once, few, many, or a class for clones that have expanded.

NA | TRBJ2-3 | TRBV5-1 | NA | TGCGCCAGCACCACAAGGACGGGAGAAGATACGCAGTATTTT | CASTTRTGEDTQYF
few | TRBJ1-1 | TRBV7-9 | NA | TGTGCCAGCGGCCGGGGGGGGATGAACACTGAAGCTTTCTTT | CASGRGGMNTEAFF
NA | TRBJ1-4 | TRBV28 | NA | TGTGCCAGCAGTTTATCAGGGCCTCCTGAAAAACTGTTTTTT | CASSLSGPPEKLFF
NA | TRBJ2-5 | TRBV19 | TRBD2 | TGTGCCAGTAGACCGGGACTAGCGGGATTCGCAGAGACCCAGTACTTC | CASRPGLAGFAETQYF
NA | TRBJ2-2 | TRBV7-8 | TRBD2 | TGTGCCAGCCCGAAGCGGGAGACCGGGGAGCTGTTTTTT | CASPKRETGELFF
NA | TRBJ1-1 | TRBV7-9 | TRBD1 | TGTGCCAGCAGCTTAGGGACAGGGGGCCCGAACACTGAAGCTTTCTTT | CASSLGTGGPNTEAFF
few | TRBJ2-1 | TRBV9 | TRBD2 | TGTGCCAGCAGCGTACGGACTAGCGGGAGAGACATAAGGTCCTACAATGAGCAGTTCTTC | CASSVRTSGRDIRSYNEQFF
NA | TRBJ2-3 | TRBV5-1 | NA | TGCGCCAGCAGACTAGCTTCCGATACGCAGTATTTT | CASRLASDTQYF
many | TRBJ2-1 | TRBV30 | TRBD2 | TGTGCCTGGAGCTGGCTAGCGGGAGTTGAGCAGTTCTTC | CAWSWLAGVEQFF
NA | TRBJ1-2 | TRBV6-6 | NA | TGTGCCAGCAGTTACGCGGGGTCAGGCTATGGCTACACCTTC | CASSYAGSGYGYTF
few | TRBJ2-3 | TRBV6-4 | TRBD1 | TGTGCCAGCAGTGCCGGGACAGGGAACGTCGATACGCAGTATTTT | CASSAGTGNVDTQYF